These 13 T cell receptor beta chains originate from one sample sequenced in a study of shared clonotypes between healthy human individuals. Using immunoSEQ multiplex PCR, the repertoire was profiled, and TCRdb retains in-frame clones only, with some absent. The sample yields over 100,000 clones, 68% seen once. The sequenced material came from memory CD8+ T cells sorted from blood. Stated subset: CD45RO+ cells pooled with CCR7-negative TemRA cells. The source of these receptors is a woman aged 30 to 39 in good health.

The chain couples TRBV4-1 to TRBJ2-2; the D gene is possibly TRBD2 (6 bases). Trimming pared 1 base from V and 1 base from J, leaving 19 bases between. CDR3 length equals 19 residues. Looked up from germline, CDR1 is MGHRA and CDR2 is YSYEKL. Here the CDR3 DNA reads TGCGCCAGCAGCCAAGCCCCGGGAGCCGTCCCCATGAACACCGGGGAGCTGTTTTTT. Translated: CASSQAPGAVPMNTGELFF.

V gene TRBV19 combines with J gene TRBJ2-1, with 7 bases that match TRBD2. This CDR3 has 15 amino acids. J lost 5 bases, V lost 5 bases, and 9 bases had no gene match. CDR1 and CDR2 (germline): LNHDA, SQIVND (reference sequence). CDR3 amino acids: CASSWAGVPDNEQFF. CDR3 sequence (DNA): TGTGCCAGTAGTTGGGCGGGAGTCCCTGACAATGAGCAGTTCTTC.

The chain carries TRBV9 and TRBJ2-1, with 8 positions matching TRBD1. V lost 2 bases to trimming and J lost 1 base; unmatched junction nucleotides: 8. The CDR3 length is 17 residues. The germline gives CDR1 SGDLS, CDR2 YYNGEE. As DNA, the CDR3 is TGTGCCAGCAGCGTCGGTTCTCGGACAGGGTCCTACAATGAGCAGTTCTTC. Its protein product is CASSVGSRTGSYNEQFF.

This chain uses TRBV7-8 with TRBJ2-5, with a tentative D call TRBD1 (6 bases). The better agreement between TRBJ2-7 and the DNA end casts doubt on the J call. In germline, CDR1 is SGHVS, CDR2 FQNEAQ. The CDR3 length is 14 residues. For the CDR3, the DNA is TGTGCCAGCAGCCCTACAGGGAACGCCTACGAGCAGTACTTC. It encodes CASSPTGNAYEQYF.

This clone has just one count. The chain links TRBV18 to TRBJ1-1; D gene unclear. Trimming shortened V by 3 bases and J by 3 bases, and 8 bases separated the two germline ends. There are 13 residues in the CDR3. Germline V gives CDR1 KGHSH, CDR2 LQKENI. The CDR3 sequence is CASSPEGYTEAFF. The CDR3 DNA reads as TGTGCCAGCTCACCGGAAGGGTACACTGAAGCTTTCTTT.

The genes are TRBV28 and TRBJ1-2, with a possible D match to TRBD1 (6 bases). CDR1 MDHEN and CDR2 SYDVKM come from the germline V gene. This CDR3 is built from 13 residues. V was trimmed by 7 bases and J by 3 bases, leaving 12 bases between them. This CDR3 reads CASKRGHDYGYTF. The CDR3 DNA follows: TGTGCCAGCAAACGGGGGCATGACTATGGCTACACCTTC.

The chain couples TRBV6-4 to TRBJ1-1; a possible D gene is TRBD1 (5 bases). The V gene lost 6 bases and the J gene lost 5 bases, with 16 bases spanning the gap. Germline lookup yields CDR1 MRHNA and CDR2 SNTAGT. The CDR3 has 14 residues. CDR3 DNA sequence: TGTGCCAGCAGCCCCGGGGGGAGTTTAACTGAAGCTTTCTTT. Residues: CASSPGGSLTEAFF.

The chain joins TRBV25-1 to TRBJ1-1; D might be TRBD1 (6 bases). V dropped 5 bases and J dropped 1 base, with 8 bases sitting between them. This CDR3 region has 13 residues. Germline V gene lookup returns CDR1 MGHDK and CDR2 SYGVNS. CDR3 region: CASSKGGNTEAFF. The CDR3 nucleotides are TGTGCCAGCAGTAAAGGGGGGAACACTGAAGCTTTCTTT.

This clone was detected only a few times. This chain joins TRBV27 and TRBJ1-3; no firm D call. Trimming cost V 5 bases and J 2 bases, with 10 bases left between them. The CDR3 extends over 14 amino acids. Looked up from germline, CDR1 is MNHEY and CDR2 is SMNVEV (reference sequence). CDR3 region: CASSPVGTGNTIYF. The CDR3 DNA is TGTGCCAGCAGTCCCGTGGGCACTGGAAACACCATATATTTT.

This clone has only a few counts. This chain connects TRBV1 to TRBJ1-5. TRBV1 is recorded as a pseudogene. CDR3 length: 18 amino acids. This CDR3 is CTSSQLRGTPNSNQPQHF. The CDR3 coding sequence is TGCACCAGCAGCCAACTTCGGGGGACACCCAATAGCAATCAGCCCCAGCATTTT.

V is TRBV4-2 and J is TRBJ2-1, with D possibly TRBD2 on 5 matching bases. The CDR3 consists of 15 residues. CDR1 LGHNA and CDR2 YNFKEQ come from the germline V gene. Trimming took off 2 bases at V and 2 bases at J, with 10 bases between the two ends. As DNA, the CDR3 is TGTGCCAGCAGCCAAAGAAGCGGAACCTACAATGAGCAGTTCTTC. As protein: CASSQRSGTYNEQFF.

J is TRBJ2-1 and V is TRBV28; D is unclear. Germline values: CDR1 MDHEN, CDR2 SYDVKM. V dropped 3 bases and J dropped 0 bases, with 9 bases sitting between them. The CDR3 is made up of 15 amino acids. CDR3 in DNA: TGTGCCAGCAGTTTTCGCGTGAGCTCCTACAATGAGCAGTTCTTC. Protein product: CASSFRVSSYNEQFF.

The gene calls are TRBV30 and TRBJ2-7; D is unresolved. Germline CDR1 reads GTSNPN; CDR2 reads SVGIG (reference sequence). Trimming removed 1 base at V and 1 base at J, with 11 bases between. The CDR3 totals 14 residues. The CDR3 reads CAWSEGVLSYEQYF. The CDR3 DNA follows: TGTGCCTGGAGTGAGGGTGTCCTGTCCTACGAGCAGTACTTC.